The 6 T cell receptor beta chains in this list originate from one sample, sequenced in a study of blood T cell repertoires in COVID-19. Generated by immunoSEQ multiplex PCR, the TCRdb table keeps only in-frame clones and is missing some. The data show roughly 400,000 clones, 90% seen once. Input material: PBMCs or T cells enriched from blood (not recorded which). Source of these receptors: a man younger than 35 who had recovered from COVID-19.

The sample holds one count of this clone. The chain uses TRBV5-1 and TRBJ2-7; 8 positions agree with TRBD2. CDR1 is SGHRS and CDR2 is YFSETQ in the germline V gene. The CDR3 is made up of 17 amino acids. J lost 0 bases, V lost 4 bases, and 12 bases had no gene match. The CDR3 sequence is CASSPVFAGGASYEQYF. CDR3 DNA sequence: TGCGCCAGCAGCCCCGTCTTTGCGGGGGGAGCCTCCTACGAGCAGTACTTC.

The V gene is TRBV4-2, the J gene TRBJ1-2; 8 positions match TRBD1. The V segment lost 0 bases and the J segment 0 bases; nucleotides outside the gene matches: 6. CDR1 is LGHNA, CDR2 YNFKEQ, per germline. This CDR3 has 17 residues. This chain's CDR3 is CASSQEGQGAPNYGYTF. CDR3 bases: TGTGCCAGCAGCCAAGAAGGGCAGGGGGCCCCTAACTATGGCTACACCTTC.

The chain uses TRBV13 and TRBJ2-7; 12 bases fit TRBD2. Germline CDR1 PRHDT, CDR2 FYEKMQ (reference sequence). J lost 7 bases, V lost 5 bases, and 6 bases had no gene match. The CDR3 has 14 residues. CDR3 amino acids: CASSTTSGRREQYF. DNA of the CDR3: TGTGCCAGCAGCACCACTAGCGGGAGGAGGGAGCAGTACTTC.

The chain joins TRBV5-4 to TRBJ2-5; D may be TRBD1 (6 bases). V lost 0 bases to trimming and J lost 4 bases, with 13 bases between them. The length of the CDR3 is 15 residues. Germline V gene sequence: CDR1 SGHNT, CDR2 YYREEE (reference sequence). As DNA, the CDR3 is TGTGCCAGCAGCTTGGGAGGTAGCAGGGGAGAGACCCAGTACTTC. Protein product: CASSLGGSRGETQYF.

The chain is built from TRBV19 and TRBJ1-2; D is unclear. This CDR3 has 15 residues. With 2 bases removed from V and 7 bases from J, the gap between germline ends came to 17 bases. In germline, CDR1 is LNHDA, CDR2 SQIVND (reference sequence). The CDR3 DNA follows: TGTGCCAGTAGTATAAAGAGTCACGGTGCTCTTGGCTACACCTTC. Amino acid sequence: CASSIKSHGALGYTF.

J is TRBJ2-3 and V is TRBV11-2, with D uncertain. From germline, CDR1 is SGHAT and CDR2 FQNNGV. Trimming cost V 5 bases and J 1 base, with 16 bases left between them. CDR3 length: 16 amino acids. The chain's CDR3 is CASSPLRVIGTDTQYF. CDR3 nucleotides: TGTGCCAGCAGCCCCCTCCGGGTAATTGGCACAGATACGCAGTATTTT.